The 23 T cell receptor beta chains below were found in one sample sequenced in a study of human versus mouse CDR3 diversity and MHC coevolution. Sequencing was performed with immunoSEQ multiplex PCR; in TCRdb, only in-frame clones are kept and a portion is missing. The sample yields 80,000 or so clones, roughly 93% seen once. Sequencing used naive CD4+ T cells from blood. Subset meaning: CD45RO-negative CD62L-positive naive CD4 T cells. These receptors were collected from a person aged 25 to 69 in good health.

The genes are TRBV7-2 and TRBJ2-3; D not certain. The CDR3 covers 14 residues. Trimming stripped 5 bases from V and 1 base from J, with 10 bases between. Germline V lookup: CDR1 SGHTA, CDR2 FQGNSA. The CDR3 bases are TGTGCCAGCAGCGCCAAGCCACGCACAGATACGCAGTATTTT. Translation: CASSAKPRTDTQYF.

This clone turned up a few times. The genes are TRBV6-6 and TRBJ2-7, with 8 bases identical to TRBD2. Germline lookup yields CDR1 MNHNY and CDR2 SVGAGI (reference sequence). The CDR3 is 15 amino acids. J lost 2 bases, V lost 2 bases, and 5 bases had no gene match. The CDR3 here is CASSYLTSATYEQYF. CDR3 sequence (DNA): TGTGCCAGCAGTTACCTGACTAGCGCAACCTACGAGCAGTACTTC.

V is TRBV7-3 and J is TRBJ2-7; the D gene is possibly TRBD1 (6 bases). Trimming removed 5 bases from V and 1 base from J, with 9 bases in between. This CDR3 spans 13 amino acids. Germline assignment: CDR1 SGHTA and CDR2 FQGTGA. This CDR3 is CASSLDRSYEQYF. In DNA, the CDR3 is TGTGCCAGCAGCCTTGACAGGTCCTACGAGCAGTACTTC.

The genes are TRBV30 and TRBJ1-1, with D unresolved. The germline V gene encodes CDR1 GTSNPN and CDR2 SVGIG (reference sequence). The ends were cut back, 7 bases at V and 1 base at J, with 13 bases in the middle. The CDR3 length is 13 residues. The CDR3 spells CASTRAANTEAFF. CDR3 DNA: TGTGCCTCCACGAGGGCAGCGAACACTGAAGCTTTCTTT.

The genes are TRBV25-1 and TRBJ2-7; 10 bases agree with TRBD2. In germline, CDR1 is MGHDK, CDR2 SYGVNS. The CDR3 spans 15 residues. V was pared by 4 bases and J by 3 bases, with 6 bases of the junction left unmatched. This CDR3 reads CASSVRTSGNYEQYF. The CDR3 DNA is TGTGCCAGCAGTGTAAGGACTAGCGGTAACTACGAGCAGTACTTC.

This clone was seen a single time. The CDR3 region has the DNA TGCAGTGCTTACAGGGCCACTGAAGCTTTCTTT. Residues: CSAYRATEAFF. V gene TRBV20-1 combines with J gene TRBJ1-1, with D perhaps TRBD1 (6 bases). Germline lookup yields CDR1 DFQATT and CDR2 SNEGSKA (reference sequence). V shed 5 bases and J shed 4 bases, with 8 bases lying between them. The length of the CDR3 is 11 residues.

The CDR3 is CASSSLVGPEQYF. The CDR3 DNA reads as TGTGCCAGCAGCTCATTAGTCGGTCCCGAGCAGTACTTC. The chain has TRBV11-1 and TRBJ2-7; no firm D call. The germline CDR1 and CDR2 sequences are SGHAT and FQDESV (reference sequence). Trimming shortened V by 4 bases and J by 6 bases, and 13 bases separated the two germline ends. The CDR3 runs 13 residues.

V gene TRBV9 combines with J gene TRBJ1-2; D remains ambiguous. Trimming removed 0 bases at V and 7 bases at J, with 13 bases between. In germline, CDR1 is SGDLS, CDR2 YYNGEE. This CDR3 contains 14 residues. CDR3 coding DNA: TGTGCCAGCAGCGTAGTAGGAGGGAATGGTGGCTACACCTTC. This sequence encodes CASSVVGGNGGYTF. The full variable domain, with the rest looked up from reference TRBV9 and TRBJ1-2, is DSGVTQTPKHLITATGQRVTLRCSPRSGDLSVYWYQQSLDQGLQFLIQYYNGEERAKGNILERFSAQQFPDLHSELNLSSLELGDSALYFCASSVVGGNGGYTFGSGTRLTVV.

The rearrangement links TRBV28 to TRBJ1-1; 8 nucleotides match TRBD1. The CDR3 totals 14 residues. Unmatched junction bases numbered 7, after V lost 6 bases and J lost 4 bases. Germline V gives CDR1 MDHEN, CDR2 SYDVKM. In DNA, the CDR3 is TGTGCCAGCAGCCCAGGGGGCAGGGGCACTGAAGCTTTCTTT. Translating it yields CASSPGGRGTEAFF.

The chain employs TRBV19 and TRBJ1-1; perhaps TRBD1 as D (6 bases). This CDR3 contains 14 residues. Germline V CDR1 and CDR2: LNHDA, SQIVND (reference sequence). Between the trimmed V and J ends, which lost 5 bases and 1 base, there was a span of 11 bases. The CDR3 coding sequence is TGTGCCAGTAGTCTACAGGGAACGAACACTGAAGCTTTCTTT. As protein: CASSLQGTNTEAFF.

The chain carries TRBV5-4 and TRBJ2-5; TRBD2 matches 12 bases. V was clipped by 4 bases and J by 5 bases; unmatched bases: 6. Germline V gene sequence: CDR1 SGHNT, CDR2 YYREEE (reference sequence). The CDR3 has 15 amino acids. The CDR3 is CASSPTSGSVETQYF. Written as DNA, the CDR3 is TGTGCCAGCAGCCCGACTAGCGGGAGTGTGGAGACCCAGTACTTC.

CDR3 DNA: TGTGCCAGCAGCGGGACAGGGGGGAACTACGAGCAGTACTTC. It yields the protein CASSGTGGNYEQYF. The chain joins TRBV9 to TRBJ2-7; TRBD1 matches 10 bases. V was pared by 3 bases and J by 3 bases, with 3 bases of the junction left unmatched. CDR3 length equals 14 residues. The V gene's germline CDR1 is SGDLS and CDR2 YYNGEE.

The sample holds one count of this clone. Other DNA sequences in this sample translate to the same CDR3. V usage is TRBV28 and J usage is TRBJ2-7; weak D call: TRBD1 (6 bases). CDR1 is MDHEN and CDR2 is SYDVKM in the germline V gene. V lost 5 bases and J 4 bases, leaving 12 bases between the germline ends. The CDR3 is made up of 13 amino acids. DNA for the CDR3: TGTGCCAGCAGTCCCGGACAGAGTTACGAGCAGTACTTC. This codes for CASSPGQSYEQYF.

The DNA of the CDR3 is TGTGCCAGTAGTCCGACACGCGGGACGGTTCGCAACGAGCAGTACTTC. Amino acid sequence: CASSPTRGTVRNEQYF. The chain combines TRBV19 with TRBJ2-5, with D perhaps matching TRBD2 (6 bases). The J call may be incorrect, as the DNA end agrees better with TRBJ2-7. Germline-derived CDR1 and CDR2 are LNHDA and SQIVND (reference sequence). The CDR3 has 16 residues.

The chain couples TRBV7-2 to TRBJ2-7; 7 nucleotides agree with TRBD2. From germline, CDR1 is SGHTA and CDR2 FQGNSA. The CDR3 extends over 14 amino acids. The J segment lost 5 bases and the V segment lost 5 bases, leaving 9 bases of the junction unmatched. CDR3 region: CASSTPGLPHEQYF. The DNA for the CDR3 is TGTGCCAGCAGCACCCCGGGACTACCCCACGAGCAGTACTTC.

The rearrangement links TRBV10-3 to TRBJ2-7; perhaps TRBD2 as D (6 bases). With 4 bases removed from V and 6 bases from J, the gap between germline ends came to 22 bases. The germline gives CDR1 ENHRY, CDR2 SYGVKD. CDR3 size: 16 residues. The CDR3 spells CAISGLPAGINGEQYF. CDR3 in DNA: TGTGCCATCAGTGGCCTTCCAGCGGGTATCAACGGCGAGCAGTACTTC.

This clone was seen just once. The gene calls are TRBV7-2 and TRBJ2-2; TRBD1 matches 7 bases. Germline values: CDR1 SGHTA, CDR2 FQGNSA. J gave up 5 bases and V 5 bases, and 2 bases lay outside the gene matches. This CDR3 spans 13 amino acids. The CDR3 region has the DNA TGTGCCAGCAGCAGGGGGCGGACCGGGGAGCTGTTTTTT. Amino acid sequence: CASSRGRTGELFF.

This clone was seen only once. This chain connects TRBV19 to TRBJ1-4; TRBD1 is a possible D gene (6 bases). V was pared by 3 bases and J by 7 bases, with 12 bases between. Looked up from germline, CDR1 is LNHDA and CDR2 is SQIVND (reference sequence). The CDR3 is 14 residues long. For the CDR3, the DNA is TGTGCCAGTAGTATGGGGAGGGGGACTGAAAAACTGTTTTTT. Translating gives CASSMGRGTEKLFF.

As DNA, the CDR3 is TGTGCCAGTAGTGCACAGGGAACCGGGGAGCTGTTTTTT. This codes for CASSAQGTGELFF. V usage is TRBV19 and J usage is TRBJ2-2, with TRBD1 as a possible D gene (6 bases). The CDR3 contains 13 residues. Germline V gives CDR1 LNHDA, CDR2 SQIVND (reference sequence). The V gene lost 5 bases and the J gene lost 5 bases, with 9 bases spanning the gap. The variable domain in full, with the rest retrieved from reference TRBV19 and TRBJ2-2, is DGGITQSPKYLFRKEGQNVTLSCEQNLNHDAMYWYRQDPGQGLRLIYYSQIVNDFQKGDIAEGYSVSREKKESFPLTVTSAQKNPTAFYLCASSAQGTGELFFGEGSRLTVL.

This sequence joins TRBV6-4 and TRBJ1-2; D is uncertain. Germline V gene sequence: CDR1 MRHNA, CDR2 SNTAGT. CDR3 size: 14 residues. V was pared by 3 bases and J by 0 bases, with 8 bases between. The CDR3 region is CASSEGGSNYGYTF. In DNA, the CDR3 is TGTGCCAGCAGTGAAGGCGGTTCTAACTATGGCTACACCTTC.

The V gene is TRBV7-2, the J gene TRBJ2-7; TRBD2 aligns across 10 bases. This CDR3 contains 15 residues. Germline CDR1 and CDR2: SGHTA and FQGNSA. Trimming at V came to 6 bases and at J to 2 bases, leaving 7 bases not matched to a gene. CDR3 sequence (DNA): TGTGCCAGCAGGGCGGGGAGCGGGGGGGCCTACGAGCAGTACTTC. Protein product: CASRAGSGGAYEQYF.

The rearrangement uses TRBV5-5 and TRBJ1-2; D is uncertain. Germline V gene data show CDR1 as SGHKS and CDR2 as YYEKEE (reference sequence). This CDR3 is 17 amino acids long. Trimming took off 1 base at V and 2 bases at J, with 18 bases between the two ends. This chain's CDR3 is CASSLTFVARKNYGYTF. In DNA, the CDR3 is TGTGCCAGCAGCTTGACCTTCGTGGCCAGGAAAAACTATGGCTACACCTTC.

The gene calls are TRBV9 and TRBJ2-5; the match to TRBD2 covers 14 bases. The ends lost 3 bases at V and 5 bases at J; junction bases unmatched: 6. Germline lookup yields CDR1 SGDLS and CDR2 YYNGEE. The CDR3 totals 16 residues. The CDR3 protein is CASSAPGLAGAETQYF. DNA for the CDR3: TGTGCCAGCAGCGCCCCGGGACTAGCGGGAGCGGAGACCCAGTACTTC.